This TCR beta chain emerged from a study of breast tumors, draining lymph nodes, adjacent tissues. Trimming shortened V by 4 bases and J by 2 bases, and 14 bases separated the two germline ends. Per the germline V gene, CDR1 is SGHRS and CDR2 is YFSETQ. This CDR3 comprises 15 residues. TCRdb reprocessed the multiplex PCR reads with MiXCR, giving one entry per CDR3 protein. The repertoire has about 80,000 distinct CDR3 sequences, approximately 19% of them found once; the top ten carry around 2.5%. Overall study findings and caveats: That most tumor T cells come from lymph nodes remained unproven.

This clonotype appeared many times. Its antigen remains unidentified. The lymph nodes were axillary draining lymph nodes from breast cancer patients. This receptor was obtained from a female donor with breast cancer. Some clones in this sample may be carry-over from other donors' samples. The rearrangement links TRBV5-1 to TRBJ2-3; D may be TRBD2 (6 bases). The sequenced sample consisted of axillary lymph node tissue. The CDR3 protein is CASSLGDFYTDTQYF. The CDR3 DNA sequence: TGCGCCAGCAGCCTGGGGGACTTTTACACAGATACGCAGTATTTT.